This T cell receptor (beta chain) was captured in a study of cytomegalovirus exposure and HLA in healthy donors. CDR1 and CDR2 from the germline V gene are GTSNPN and SVGIG (reference sequence). The CDR3 extends over 13 amino acids. 13 Jbeta primers and 60 Vbeta primers were used for the PCR. Generated by immunoSEQ multiplex PCR, the TCRdb table keeps only in-frame clones and is missing some. The sample gives around 180,000 clones, roughly 83% of which show up once; 1.2% is in the top ten. Study results and caveats: The study put 150 or so TCR beta chains on its list as cytomegalovirus-associated. Later examination showed HLA-associated TCR beta chains had greater clonal expansion than equally common others.

With regard to this clone: Its antigen is undetermined.

The chain carries TRBV30 and TRBJ1-2, with TRBD1 matching 8 bases. Material: PBMCs. The TCR originated in a boy aged 2 to 10 in good health and CMV-seronegative. CDR3 in DNA: TGTGCGACGAACCTCAGGGGGCGAGATGGCTACACCTTC. It codes for CATNLRGRDGYTF.